The clone carrying this TCR beta chain occurred once. This sample stems from a study of shared clonotypes between healthy human individuals. This CDR3 is built from 14 residues. With V trimmed by 5 bases and J by 4 bases, 6 bases remained unmatched. CDR1 is SGHNT, CDR2 YYREEE, per germline (reference sequence). Generated by immunoSEQ multiplex PCR, the TCRdb table keeps only in-frame clones and is missing some. The sample consists of around 450,000 clones, roughly three quarters of them appearing once. This sequence originates from a woman aged 40 to 50 in good health. Some clones in this sample may be carry-over from other donors' samples. The genes are TRBV5-4 and TRBJ2-5, with 9 bases matching TRBD2. The sequenced sample consisted of PBMCs. CDR3 loop: CASRPAGGVETQYF. The CDR3 coding sequence is TGTGCCAGCAGGCCAGCGGGAGGCGTAGAGACCCAGTACTTC.